These T cell receptor beta chains were read from a single sample in a study of control samples from healthy donors and cancer patients. The protocol was immunoSEQ multiplex PCR, while the TCRdb copy is restricted to in-frame clones and leaves out a portion. The sample comprises some 120,000 clones, 90% to 95% of which are singletons, and almost 8% rests with the top ten. The sequencing input was blood. The receptor set was obtained from a woman under 30 in good health. Both conserved end residues are part of each CDR3. The D gene is left open where the match is weak. Expanded clones get a size class; other rows say once, few or many, or leave the size out.

J gene,CDR3 length,D gene,clone size,V gene,CDR3 DNA,CDR3 protein
TRBJ2-7,13,.,.,TRBV12-3/TRBV12-4,TGTGCCAGCAGTTTAAGCCTGACCTACGAGCAGTACTTC,CASSLSLTYEQYF
TRBJ2-7,15,TRBD2,.,TRBV19,TGTGCCAGTAGTATAAAACCACTAGCGGGATACGAGCAGTACTTC,CASSIKPLAGYEQYF
TRBJ2-5,11,.,.,TRBV2,TGTGCCAGCAGCCCCAAAGAGACCCAGTACTTC,CASSPKETQYF
TRBJ2-7,17,TRBD2,.,TRBV27,TGTGCCAGCAGAAGGACTAGCGGGAGTGTTGGATTGGGGGAGCAGTACTTC,CASRRTSGSVGLGEQYF
TRBJ2-3,17,TRBD2,.,TRBV6-1,TGTGCCAGCAGAGAAAAGCGGGGGGCTTCGCGCACAGATACGCAGTATTTT,CASREKRGASRTDTQYF
TRBJ2-5,17,.,.,TRBV6-4,TGTGCCAGCAGGAGCAGGGGCAGGATCCGCTGGAAAGAGACCCAGTACTTC,CASRSRGRIRWKETQYF
TRBJ2-5,11,.,.,TRBV30,TGTGCCGCTTGGGAACAAGAGACCCAGTACTTC,CAAWEQETQYF
TRBJ2-7,16,TRBD1,.,TRBV5-1,TGCGCCAGCAGCTTGGTCCCAGGGGGCGGCCCCAACGAGCAGTACTTC,CASSLVPGGGPNEQYF
TRBJ2-7,12,.,.,TRBV30,TGTGCCTGGAGGAGGGGCGTCTACGAGCAGTACTTC,CAWRRGVYEQYF
TRBJ2-7,16,TRBD1,.,TRBV7-8,TGTGCCAGCAGCCGTACGGCTCAGGGGGCGGCCTACGAGCAGTACTTC,CASSRTAQGAAYEQYF
TRBJ1-1,12,.,.,TRBV28,TGTGCCAGCAGTTTATGGAGGACAGAAGCTTTCTTT,CASSLWRTEAFF
TRBJ2-3,16,.,once,TRBV7-9,TGTGCCAGCAGCTCTAAAGGAGGGGGAAACACAGATACGCAGTATTTT,CASSSKGGGNTDTQYF
TRBJ2-7,15,.,.,TRBV19,TGTGCCAGTAGTATGGGAGTAGGAGGGGTATACGAGCAGTACTTC,CASSMGVGGVYEQYF
TRBJ2-1,21,TRBD2,.,TRBV20-1,TGCAGTGCTAGTTTCTTGTTCCGGCCAGGAGCGGGAGGGCCTTCCTACAATGAGCAGTTCTTC,CSASFLFRPGAGGPSYNEQFF
TRBJ1-1,15,TRBD1,.,TRBV28,TGTGCCAGCAGGAGACAGGGGGGAGGGAACACTGAAGCTTTCTTT,CASRRQGGGNTEAFF
TRBJ2-1,14,.,.,TRBV24-1,TGTGCCACCAGTGACCCCAATCGGAGCCATGAGCAGTTCTTC,CATSDPNRSHEQFF
TRBJ1-2,18,.,.,TRBV5-5,TGTGCCAGCAGCCTTAGACAGACATCTCCTCGGTGGGACTATGGCTACACCTTC,CASSLRQTSPRWDYGYTF
TRBJ2-2,15,.,.,TRBV6-4,TGTGCCAGCAGTGAAAGTCCCTCGAACACCGGGGAGCTGTTTTTT,CASSESPSNTGELFF
TRBJ2-7,14,.,.,TRBV27,TGTGCCAGCAGTTTATCGCCGGGGTTTAGCGAGCAGTACTTC,CASSLSPGFSEQYF
TRBJ1-1,15,.,.,TRBV25-1,TGTGCCAGCAGTGAATTCGAGGGAAGGAACACTGAAGCTTTCTTT,CASSEFEGRNTEAFF
TRBJ2-2,16,TRBD1,.,TRBV19,TGTGCCAGTAGTATGGTACCGGGACAGGGGGCCGGGGAGCTGTTTTTT,CASSMVPGQGAGELFF
TRBJ2-3,15,.,.,TRBV4-3,TGCGCCAGCAGCCAAGGGGCGGGGCGCACAGATACGCAGTATTTT,CASSQGAGRTDTQYF
TRBJ1-1,13,.,.,TRBV6-2/TRBV6-3,TGTGCCAGCAGCCGTGGGACGTACTATGAAGCTTTCTTT,CASSRGTYYEAFF
TRBJ2-3,11,.,.,TRBV28,TGTGCCAGCAGCACTAGTTTCTCGCAGTATTTT,CASSTSFSQYF
TRBJ2-5,12,.,.,TRBV6-6,TGTGCCAGCAGTTACACCGGGGAGACCCAGTACTTC,CASSYTGETQYF